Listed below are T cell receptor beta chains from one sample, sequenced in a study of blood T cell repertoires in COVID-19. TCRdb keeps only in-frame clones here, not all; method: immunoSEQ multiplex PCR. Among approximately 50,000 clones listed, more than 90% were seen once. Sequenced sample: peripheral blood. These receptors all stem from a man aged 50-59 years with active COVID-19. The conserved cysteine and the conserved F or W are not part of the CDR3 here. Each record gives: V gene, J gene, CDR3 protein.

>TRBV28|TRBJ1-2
ASRPLGGFNGYT
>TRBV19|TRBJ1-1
ASRTIRDTEAF
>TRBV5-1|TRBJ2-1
ASTMTSGGENEQF
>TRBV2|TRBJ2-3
ARGGPASTDTQY
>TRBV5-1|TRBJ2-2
ASSLTPQGNTGELF
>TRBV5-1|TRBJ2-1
ASSFAGGATGSYNEQF
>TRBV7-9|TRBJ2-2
ASTLLNTGELF
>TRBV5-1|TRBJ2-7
ASSSDWNNPYEQY
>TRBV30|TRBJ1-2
AWGGGIYGYT
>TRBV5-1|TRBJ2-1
ASSSDGLAALNEQF
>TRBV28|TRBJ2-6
ASSLKGAFGANVLT
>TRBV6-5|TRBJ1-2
ASNPGTEYGYT
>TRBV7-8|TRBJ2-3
ASSLNYSADTQY
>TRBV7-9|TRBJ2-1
ASSLFGAEQF
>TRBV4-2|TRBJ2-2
ASSLAGTLAGELF
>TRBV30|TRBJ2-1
AWTMAGPYNEQF
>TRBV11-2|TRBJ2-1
ASGRTGAISYNEQF
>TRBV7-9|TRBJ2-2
ASSSGTSGDGELF